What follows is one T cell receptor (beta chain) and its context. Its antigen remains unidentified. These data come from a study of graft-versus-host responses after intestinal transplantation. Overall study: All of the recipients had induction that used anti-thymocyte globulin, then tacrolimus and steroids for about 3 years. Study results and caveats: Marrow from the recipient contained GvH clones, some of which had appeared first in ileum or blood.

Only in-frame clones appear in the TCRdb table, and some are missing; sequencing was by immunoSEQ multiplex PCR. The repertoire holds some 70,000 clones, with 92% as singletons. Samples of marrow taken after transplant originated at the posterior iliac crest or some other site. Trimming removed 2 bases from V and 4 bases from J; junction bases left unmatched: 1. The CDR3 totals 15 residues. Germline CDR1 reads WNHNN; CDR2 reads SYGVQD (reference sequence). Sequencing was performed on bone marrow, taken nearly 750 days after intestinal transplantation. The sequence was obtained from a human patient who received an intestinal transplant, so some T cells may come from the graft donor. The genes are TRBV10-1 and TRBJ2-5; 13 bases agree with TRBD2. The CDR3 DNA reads TGCGCCAGCAGTGAGGGGACTAGCGGGGCAGAGACCCAGTACTTC. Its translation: CASSEGTSGAETQYF.